This T cell receptor beta chain was recovered during a study of T cell responses to AZD1222 COVID-19 vaccine. Measured with immunoSEQ multiplex PCR; TCRdb has only the in-frame clones, and not every one. The sample shows roughly 200,000 clones, more than 90% of them seen only once. Remarks on this clone: Its antigen remains unknown.

Regarding the study as a whole: At baseline, seropositivity was found in only a handful of AZD1222 recipients. Vaccine-related CD4 TCRs covered spike, predominating at 160-218 and 743-854. With two AZD1222 doses given, Spike-specific TCR breadth and depth both rose.

The source was peripheral blood, collected 28 days after the second dose of the MenACWY control vaccine. This clonotype originated in an adult who received the MenACWY meningococcal vaccine as a control.

The chain's CDR3 is CASSFSSRAINQPQHF. In DNA, the CDR3 is TGTGCCAGCAGTTTCTCCTCCCGGGCAATAAATCAGCCCCAGCATTTT. The chain is built from TRBV6-5 and TRBJ1-5; D gene unclear. Trimming pared 4 bases from V and 4 bases from J, leaving 17 bases between. The CDR3 is 16 residues long. From germline, CDR1 is MNHEY and CDR2 SVGAGI.